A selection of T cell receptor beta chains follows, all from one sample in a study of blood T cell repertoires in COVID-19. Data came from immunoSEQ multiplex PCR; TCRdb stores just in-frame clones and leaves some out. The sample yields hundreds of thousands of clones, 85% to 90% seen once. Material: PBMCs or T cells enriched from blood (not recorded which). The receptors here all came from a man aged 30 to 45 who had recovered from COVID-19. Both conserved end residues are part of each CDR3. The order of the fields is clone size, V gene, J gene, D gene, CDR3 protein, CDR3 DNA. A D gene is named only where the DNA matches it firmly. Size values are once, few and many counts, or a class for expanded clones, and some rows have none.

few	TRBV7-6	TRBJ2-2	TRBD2	CASSLPEGTSGRADTGELFF	TGTGCCAGCAGCTTGCCCGAAGGGACTAGCGGGAGGGCCGACACCGGGGAGCTGTTTTTT
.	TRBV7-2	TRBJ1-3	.	CASSFQGPSRNTIYF	TGTGCCAGCAGCTTCCAGGGGCCTTCAAGAAACACCATATATTTT
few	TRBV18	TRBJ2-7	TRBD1	CASSPRTGGGTEQYF	TGTGCCAGCTCACCGCGGACAGGAGGAGGAACAGAGCAGTACTTC
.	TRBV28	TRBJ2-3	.	CASRTSTDTQYF	TGTGCCAGCAGGACTAGCACAGATACGCAGTATTTT
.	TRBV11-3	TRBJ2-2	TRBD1	CASRRRGGSGELFF	TGTGCCAGCAGGAGGCGAGGGGGCTCCGGGGAGCTGTTTTTT
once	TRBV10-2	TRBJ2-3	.	CASRGRNRTDTQYF	TGCGCCAGCAGGGGCAGGAACAGAACAGATACGCAGTATTTT
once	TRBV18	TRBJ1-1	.	CASSPRAGENTEAFF	TGTGCCAGCTCACCAAGGGCAGGGGAGAACACTGAAGCTTTCTTT
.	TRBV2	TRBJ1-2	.	CASSVKGQVGGYTF	TGTGCCAGCAGTGTAAAGGGGCAAGTCGGTGGCTACACCTTC
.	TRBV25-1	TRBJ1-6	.	CASSPRVGGMGSPLHF	TGTGCCAGCAGCCCCCGCGTAGGGGGTATGGGTTCACCCCTCCACTTT
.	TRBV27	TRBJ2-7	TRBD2	CASNPGTSGIYEQYF	TGTGCCAGCAACCCCGGGACTAGCGGGATCTACGAGCAGTACTTC
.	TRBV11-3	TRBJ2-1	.	CASSLLAGRYNEQFF	TGTGCCAGCAGCTTACTCGCAGGGAGGTACAATGAGCAGTTCTTC
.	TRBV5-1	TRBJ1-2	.	CASSLDGTSAYGYTF	TGCGCCAGCAGCTTGGATGGGACATCTGCCTATGGCTACACCTTC
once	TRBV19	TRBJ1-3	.	CASALRGSGNTIYF	TGTGCCAGTGCGTTGCGGGGCTCTGGAAACACCATATATTTT
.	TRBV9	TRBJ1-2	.	CASSVDSQGNGYTF	TGTGCCAGCAGCGTAGACTCTCAGGGAAATGGCTACACCTTC
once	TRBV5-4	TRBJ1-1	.	CASSLGRGTTEAFF	TGTGCCAGCAGCTTGGGTCGGGGTACTACTGAAGCTTTCTTT
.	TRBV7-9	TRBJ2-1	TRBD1	CASSLTGAYNEQFF	TGTGCCAGCAGCTTAACAGGGGCCTACAATGAGCAGTTCTTC
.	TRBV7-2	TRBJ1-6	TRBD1	CASTLGQAYSPLHF	TGTGCCAGCACCCTGGGACAGGCTTATTCACCCCTCCACTTT
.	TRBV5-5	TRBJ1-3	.	CASSLTGYAGNTIYF	TGTGCCAGCAGCTTAACGGGTTACGCTGGAAACACCATATATTTT
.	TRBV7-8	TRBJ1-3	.	CASSQGYQGSGNTIYF	TGTGCCAGCAGCCAGGGATATCAGGGAAGTGGAAACACCATATATTTT
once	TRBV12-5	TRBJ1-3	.	CASAPGFSSGNTIYF	TGTGCTAGTGCCCCGGGATTCAGCTCTGGAAACACCATATATTTT
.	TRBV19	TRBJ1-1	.	CASVGGNTEAFF	TGTGCCTCGGTGGGGGGGAACACTGAAGCTTTCTTT
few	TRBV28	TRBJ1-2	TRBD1	CASSLGQVVYGYTF	TGTGCCAGCAGTTTGGGACAGGTTGTCTATGGCTACACCTTC
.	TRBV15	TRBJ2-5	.	CATSRELKETQYF	TGTGCCACCAGCAGAGAGTTAAAAGAGACCCAGTACTTC
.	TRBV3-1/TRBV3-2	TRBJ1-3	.	CASSQVQVGNTIYF	TGTGCCAGCAGCCAAGTTCAGGTGGGAAACACCATATATTTT
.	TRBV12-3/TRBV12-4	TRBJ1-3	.	CASILSGNTIYF	TGTGCCAGCATTCTTTCTGGAAACACCATATATTTT
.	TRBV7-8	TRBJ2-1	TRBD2	CASSSAGTSGYNEQFF	TGTGCCAGCAGCTCCGCCGGGACTAGCGGATACAATGAGCAGTTCTTC